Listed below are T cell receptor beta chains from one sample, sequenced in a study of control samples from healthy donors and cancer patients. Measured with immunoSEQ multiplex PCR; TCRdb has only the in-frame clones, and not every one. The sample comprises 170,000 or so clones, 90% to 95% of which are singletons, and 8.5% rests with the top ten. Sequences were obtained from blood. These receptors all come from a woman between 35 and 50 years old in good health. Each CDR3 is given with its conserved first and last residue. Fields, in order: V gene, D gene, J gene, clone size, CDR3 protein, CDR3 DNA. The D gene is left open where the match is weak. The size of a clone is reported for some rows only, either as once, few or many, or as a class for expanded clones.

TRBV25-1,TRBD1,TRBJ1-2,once,CASSSAPDRGQPSYGYTF,TGTGCCAGCAGTTCCGCCCCGGACAGGGGGCAACCTAGCTATGGCTACACCTTC
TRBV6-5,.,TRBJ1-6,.,CASSYYGALPRSPLHF,TGTGCCAGCAGTTACTATGGGGCTCTGCCACGCTCACCCCTCCACTTT
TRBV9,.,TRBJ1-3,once,CASSVWSSGNTIYF,TGTGCCAGCAGCGTATGGAGCTCTGGAAACACCATATATTTT
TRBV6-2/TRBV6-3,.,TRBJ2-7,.,CASSLWSVDEQYF,TGTGCCAGCAGCCTATGGTCGGTGGACGAGCAGTACTTC
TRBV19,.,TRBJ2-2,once,CASGTHNTGELFF,TGTGCCAGCGGGACTCATAACACCGGGGAGCTGTTTTTT
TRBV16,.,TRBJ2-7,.,CASSRGIYEQYF,TGTGCCAGCAGCCGGGGGATCTACGAGCAGTACTTC
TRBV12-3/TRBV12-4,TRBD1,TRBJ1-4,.,CASSTRQGLFF,TGTGCCAGCAGTACTCGACAGGGACTGTTTTTT
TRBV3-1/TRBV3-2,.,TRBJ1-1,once,CASSQDSVAGIGTEAFF,TGTGCCAGCAGCCAAGATAGTGTGGCAGGGATCGGCACTGAAGCTTTCTTT
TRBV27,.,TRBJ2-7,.,CASSFDSRYEQYF,TGTGCCAGCAGTTTCGACAGTCGCTACGAGCAGTACTTC
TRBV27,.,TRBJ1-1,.,CASSQQGGVLNTEAFF,TGTGCCAGCAGCCAACAGGGAGGGGTCCTGAACACTGAAGCTTTCTTT
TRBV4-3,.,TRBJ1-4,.,CASSQDVRGQEKLFF,TGCGCCAGCAGCCAAGATGTCAGGGGACAAGAAAAACTGTTTTTT
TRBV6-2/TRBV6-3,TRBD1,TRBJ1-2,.,CASSYGGQGFYGYTF,TGTGCCAGCAGTTATGGGGGACAGGGCTTCTATGGCTACACCTTC
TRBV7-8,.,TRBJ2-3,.,CASSLEGTSTDTQYF,TGTGCCAGCAGCTTAGAGGGGACTAGCACAGATACGCAGTATTTT
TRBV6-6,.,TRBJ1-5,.,CASSSRTGGNQPQHF,TGTGCCAGCAGTTCCAGGACGGGTGGCAATCAGCCCCAGCATTTT
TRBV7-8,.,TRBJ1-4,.,CASSRGGEEKLFF,TGTGCCAGCAGCCGGGGTGGGGAGGAAAAACTGTTTTTT
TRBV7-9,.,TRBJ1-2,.,CASSLRQEPHYGYTF,TGTGCCAGCAGCTTGAGACAGGAACCTCACTATGGCTACACCTTC
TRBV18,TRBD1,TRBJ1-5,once,CASSGTAGDQPQHF,TGTGCCAGCTCCGGGACAGCAGGGGATCAGCCCCAGCATTTT
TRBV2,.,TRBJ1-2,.,CASSSDIANYGYTF,TGTGCCAGCAGTTCGGACATCGCTAACTATGGCTACACCTTC
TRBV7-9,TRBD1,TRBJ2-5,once,CASSLVRQGARETQYF,TGTGCCAGCAGCTTAGTCCGACAGGGGGCGCGGGAGACCCAGTACTTC
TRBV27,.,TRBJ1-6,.,CASSLQRQENSPLHF,TGTGCCAGCAGTTTACAGAGACAGGAGAATTCACCCCTCCACTTT
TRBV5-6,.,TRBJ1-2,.,CASSLPSDGYGYTF,TGTGCCAGCAGCTTGCCGTCGGATGGCTATGGCTACACCTTC
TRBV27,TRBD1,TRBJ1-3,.,CASSPSTGWRGNTIYF,TGTGCCAGCAGTCCATCGACAGGGTGGCGTGGAAACACCATATATTTT
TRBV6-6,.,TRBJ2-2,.,CASSYSNIPTGELFF,TGTGCCAGCAGTTACTCGAATATCCCTACCGGGGAGCTGTTTTTT
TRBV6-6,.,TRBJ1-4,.,CASSYEGLREKLFF,TGTGCCAGCAGTTACGAGGGGTTAAGAGAAAAACTGTTTTTT
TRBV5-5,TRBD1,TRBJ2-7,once,CASSWLAGTGFGYEQYF,TGTGCCAGCAGCTGGTTAGCCGGGACAGGGTTTGGTTACGAGCAGTACTTC
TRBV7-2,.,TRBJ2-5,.,CASSLDLGGGETQYF,TGTGCCAGCAGCTTAGATCTGGGGGGCGGGGAGACCCAGTACTTC
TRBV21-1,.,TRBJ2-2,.,CASSLGLAGLSGELFF,TGTGCCAGCAGCCTGGGACTAGCGGGACTCTCCGGGGAGCTGTTTTTT
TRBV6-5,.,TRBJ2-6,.,CASSYSNGAGANVLTF,TGTGCCAGCAGTTACTCGAATGGGGCTGGGGCCAACGTCCTGACTTTC
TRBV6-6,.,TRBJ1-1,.,CASSARFAEAEAFF,TGTGCCAGCAGTGCCCGGTTCGCTGAGGCTGAAGCTTTCTTT
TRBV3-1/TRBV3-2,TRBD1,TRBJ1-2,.,CASSQGQGAGYGYTF,TGTGCCAGCAGCCAGGGACAGGGGGCTGGCTATGGCTACACCTTC
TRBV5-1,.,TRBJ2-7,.,CASSFNPDGYEQYF,TGCGCCAGCAGCTTCAATCCGGACGGTTACGAGCAGTACTTC
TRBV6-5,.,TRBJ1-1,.,CASRNERRGVQPHF,TGTGCCAGCAGAAATGAACGTAGAGGGGTACAACCTCACTTT
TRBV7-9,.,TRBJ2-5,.,CASSLKLETQYF,TGTGCCAGCAGCTTAAAGTTAGAGACCCAGTACTTC
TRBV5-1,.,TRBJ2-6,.,CASSLGRSSGANVLTF,TGCGCCAGCAGCTTGGGGCGGTCCTCTGGGGCCAACGTCCTGACTTTC
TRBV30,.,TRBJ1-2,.,CAWSVPGMGPGYTF,TGTGCCTGGAGTGTACCGGGTATGGGGCCCGGCTACACCTTC
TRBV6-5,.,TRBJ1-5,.,CASRRRGSGNQPQHF,TGTGCCAGCAGGAGGCGGGGGAGCGGCAATCAGCCCCAGCATTTT
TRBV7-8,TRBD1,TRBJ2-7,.,CASSPGQYYEQYF,TGTGCCAGCAGCCCGGGACAGTACTACGAGCAGTACTTC
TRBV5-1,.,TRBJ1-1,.,CASSLPTYRNTEAFF,TGCGCCAGCTCCCTCCCGACATACCGAAACACTGAAGCTTTCTTT
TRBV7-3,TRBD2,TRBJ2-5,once,CASSYGLAETQYF,TGTGCCAGCAGCTACGGACTAGCAGAGACCCAGTACTTC
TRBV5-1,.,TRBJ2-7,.,CASSLAGDEQYF,TGCGCCAGCAGCTTGGCCGGAGACGAGCAGTACTTC
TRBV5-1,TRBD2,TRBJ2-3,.,CASSDPKRGVRDTQYF,TGCGCCAGCAGCGACCCCAAGCGGGGGGTCAGGGATACGCAGTATTTT
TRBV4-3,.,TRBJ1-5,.,CASSLDTNNQPQHF,TGCGCCAGCAGCCTAGACACCAACAATCAGCCCCAGCATTTT
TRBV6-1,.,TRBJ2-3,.,CASSDHKGDTQYF,TGTGCCAGCAGTGACCATAAAGGAGATACGCAGTATTTT
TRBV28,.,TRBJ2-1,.,CASSKGRVSNEQFF,TGTGCCAGCAGTAAAGGCAGGGTGAGCAATGAGCAGTTCTTC
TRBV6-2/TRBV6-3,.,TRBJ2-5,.,CASSRQDYQETQYF,TGTGCCAGCAGCCGACAGGATTACCAAGAGACCCAGTACTTC
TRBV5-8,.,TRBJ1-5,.,CASSLGWDLHSNQPQHF,TGTGCCAGCAGCTTGGGGTGGGACCTACATAGCAATCAGCCCCAGCATTTT
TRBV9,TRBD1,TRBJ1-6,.,CASSVGGRGQSPLHF,TGTGCCAGCAGCGTTGGGGGAAGGGGGCAATCACCCCTCCACTTT
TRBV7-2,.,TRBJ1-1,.,CASSLAGTRGRKVPEAFF,TGTGCCAGCAGCTTAGCGGGGACCCGAGGACGGAAAGTACCTGAAGCTTTCTTT
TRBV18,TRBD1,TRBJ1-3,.,CASSPGQDFGNTIYF,TGTGCCAGCTCACCGGGACAGGATTTCGGAAACACCATATATTTT
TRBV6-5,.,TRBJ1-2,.,CASSYGQGSVYGYTF,TGTGCCAGCAGTTACGGGCAGGGAAGTGTCTATGGCTACACCTTC
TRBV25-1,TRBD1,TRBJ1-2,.,CASSPFTGTDYGYTF,TGTGCCAGCAGTCCCTTCACCGGGACAGATTATGGCTACACCTTC
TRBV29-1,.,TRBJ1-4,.,CSAIRTGNEKLFF,TGCAGCGCTATCCGGACGGGAAATGAAAAACTGTTTTTT
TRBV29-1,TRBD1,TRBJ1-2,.,CSAERDSPNYGYTF,TGCAGCGCTGAGCGGGACAGCCCCAACTATGGCTACACCTTC
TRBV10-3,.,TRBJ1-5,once,CATHRGSDQPQHF,TGTGCCACACACAGAGGGTCCGATCAGCCCCAGCATTTT
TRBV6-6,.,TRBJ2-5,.,CASSPGRPMETQYF,TGTGCCAGCAGTCCCGGGAGACCTATGGAGACCCAGTACTTC
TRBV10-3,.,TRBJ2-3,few,CASKPGLDFTTDTQYF,TGTGCCAGCAAACCGGGACTCGATTTCACCACAGATACGCAGTATTTT
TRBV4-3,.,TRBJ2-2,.,CASSPGPTNTGELFF,TGCGCCAGCAGCCCGGGACCGACTAACACCGGGGAGCTGTTTTTT
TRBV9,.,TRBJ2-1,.,CASSVTGQSYNEQFF,TGTGCCAGCAGCGTGACAGGACAATCCTACAATGAGCAGTTCTTC
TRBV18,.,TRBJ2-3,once,CASSLSTDTQYF,TGTGCCAGCTCACTTAGCACAGATACGCAGTATTTT
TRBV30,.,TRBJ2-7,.,CAWINERYEQYF,TGTGCCTGGATAAATGAGAGGTACGAGCAGTACTTC